This TCR beta chain was sequenced in a study of CXCR3-negative and CXCR3-positive naive CD8 T cells. Remarks on this clonotype: What it binds is unknown.

The study, taken as a whole, reports: TRB CDR3s were more hydrophobic in CXCR3-positive than in CXCR3-negative naive cells.

The CDR3 has 14 residues. CDR1 and CDR2 (germline): LNHNV, YYDKDF (reference sequence). UMI labels and 5' RACE were used to prepare the TRB cDNA libraries. TCRdb re-called the 5' RACE reads; one entry per CDR3 protein, DNA not given. The repertoire table contains under 110,000 distinct CDR3 sequences. The receptor was isolated from a human donor in good health. Some clones in this sample may be carry-over from other donors' samples. Sequences were obtained from naive CXCR3+ CD8+ T cells from blood. Subset given: CD45RO-CCR7+CD27+CD95- naive CD8+ T cells expressing CXCR3 (TNR3+). The chain is built from TRBV15 and TRBJ2-7. The CDR3 sequence: CATSRDLGLCEQYF.